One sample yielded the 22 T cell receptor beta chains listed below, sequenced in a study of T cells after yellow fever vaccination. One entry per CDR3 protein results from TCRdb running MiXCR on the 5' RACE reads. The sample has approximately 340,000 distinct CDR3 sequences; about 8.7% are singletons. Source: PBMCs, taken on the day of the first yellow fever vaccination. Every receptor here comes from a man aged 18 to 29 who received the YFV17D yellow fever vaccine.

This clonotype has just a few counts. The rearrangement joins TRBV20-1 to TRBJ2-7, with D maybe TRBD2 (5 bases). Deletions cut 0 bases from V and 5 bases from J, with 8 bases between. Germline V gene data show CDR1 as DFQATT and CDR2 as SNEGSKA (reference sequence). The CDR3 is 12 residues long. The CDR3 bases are TGCAGTGCTAGAGATTCGGGGAACGAGCAGTACTTC. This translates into CSARDSGNEQYF.

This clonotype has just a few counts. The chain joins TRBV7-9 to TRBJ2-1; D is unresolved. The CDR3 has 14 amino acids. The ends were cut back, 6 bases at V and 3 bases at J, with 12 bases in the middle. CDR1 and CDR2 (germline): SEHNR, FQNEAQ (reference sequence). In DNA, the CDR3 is TGTGCCAGCAGTCATCCTGCCGACTACAATGAGCAGTTCTTC. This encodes CASSHPADYNEQFF.

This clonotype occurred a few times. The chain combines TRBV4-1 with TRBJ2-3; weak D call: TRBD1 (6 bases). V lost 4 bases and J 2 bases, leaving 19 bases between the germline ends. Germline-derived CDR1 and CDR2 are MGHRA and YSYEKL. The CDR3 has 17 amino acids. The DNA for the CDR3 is TGCGCCAGCAGCCTCCGGACAGCTTTAGAATCCACAGATACGCAGTATTTT. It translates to CASSLRTALESTDTQYF.

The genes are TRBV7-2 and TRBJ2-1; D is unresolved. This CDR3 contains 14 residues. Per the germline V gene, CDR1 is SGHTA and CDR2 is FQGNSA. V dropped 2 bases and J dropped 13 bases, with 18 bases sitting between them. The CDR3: CASSLLGVAADQFF. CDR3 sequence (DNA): TGTGCCAGCAGCTTACTAGGTGTTGCGGCTGACCAGTTCTTC.

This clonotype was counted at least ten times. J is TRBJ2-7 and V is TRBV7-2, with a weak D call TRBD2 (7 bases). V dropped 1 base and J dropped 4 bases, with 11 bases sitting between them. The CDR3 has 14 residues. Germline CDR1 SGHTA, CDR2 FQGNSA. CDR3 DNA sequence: TGTGCCAGCAGCTTAGTTGGGGGGGCGTACGAGCAGTACGTC. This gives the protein CASSLVGGAYEQYV.

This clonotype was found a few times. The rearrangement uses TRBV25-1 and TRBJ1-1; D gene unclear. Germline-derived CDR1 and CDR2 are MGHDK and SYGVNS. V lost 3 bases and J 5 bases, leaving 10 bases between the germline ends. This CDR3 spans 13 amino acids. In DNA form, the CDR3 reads TGTGCCAGCAGTGACTCACAGAGGACTGAAGCTTTCTTT. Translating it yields CASSDSQRTEAFF.

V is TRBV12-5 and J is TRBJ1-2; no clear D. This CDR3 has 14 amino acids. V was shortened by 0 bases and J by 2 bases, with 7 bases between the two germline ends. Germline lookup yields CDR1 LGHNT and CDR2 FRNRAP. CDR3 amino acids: CASGLVPGNYGYTF. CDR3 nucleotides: TGTGCTAGTGGTTTGGTACCGGGGAACTATGGCTACACCTTC.

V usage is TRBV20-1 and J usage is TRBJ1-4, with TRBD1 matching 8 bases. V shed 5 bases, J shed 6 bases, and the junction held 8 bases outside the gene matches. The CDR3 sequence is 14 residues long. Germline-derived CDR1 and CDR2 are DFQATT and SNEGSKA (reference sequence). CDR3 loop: CSAAPPDRDEKLFF. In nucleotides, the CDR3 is TGCAGTGCTGCCCCCCCGGACAGGGATGAAAAACTGTTTTTT.

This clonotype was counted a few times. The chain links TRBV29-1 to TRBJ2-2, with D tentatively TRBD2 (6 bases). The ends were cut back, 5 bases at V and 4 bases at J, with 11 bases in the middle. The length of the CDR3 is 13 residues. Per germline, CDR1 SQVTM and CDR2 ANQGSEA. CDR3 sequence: CSVRGAGTGELFF. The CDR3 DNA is TGCAGCGTTCGCGGGGCGGGCACCGGGGAGCTGTTTTTT.

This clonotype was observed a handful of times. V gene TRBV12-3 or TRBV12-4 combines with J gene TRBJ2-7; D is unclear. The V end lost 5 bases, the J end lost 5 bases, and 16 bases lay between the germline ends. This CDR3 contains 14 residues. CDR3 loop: CASSPSSPSNEQYF. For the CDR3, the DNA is TGTGCCAGCAGTCCCAGCTCCCCCTCTAACGAGCAGTACTTC.

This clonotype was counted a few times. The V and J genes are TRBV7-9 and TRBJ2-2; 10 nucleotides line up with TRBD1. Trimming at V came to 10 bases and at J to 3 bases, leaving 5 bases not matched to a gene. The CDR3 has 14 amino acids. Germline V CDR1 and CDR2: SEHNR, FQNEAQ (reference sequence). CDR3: CANRGQGDTGELFF. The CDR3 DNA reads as TGTGCCAACAGAGGACAGGGGGACACCGGGGAGCTGTTTTTT.

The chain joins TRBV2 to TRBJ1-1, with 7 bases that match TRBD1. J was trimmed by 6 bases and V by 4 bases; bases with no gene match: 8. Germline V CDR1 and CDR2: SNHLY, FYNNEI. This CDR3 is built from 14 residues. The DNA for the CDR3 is TGTGCCAGCAGTGGAAGACAGGGTAGCGCTGAAGCTTTCTTT. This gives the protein CASSGRQGSAEAFF.

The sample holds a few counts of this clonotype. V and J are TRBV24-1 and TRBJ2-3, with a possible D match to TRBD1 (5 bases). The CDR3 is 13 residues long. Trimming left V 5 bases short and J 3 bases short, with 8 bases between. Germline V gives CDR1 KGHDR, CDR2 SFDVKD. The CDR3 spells CATSGQGTDTQYF. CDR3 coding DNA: TGTGCCACCAGTGGCCAGGGAACAGATACGCAGTATTTT.

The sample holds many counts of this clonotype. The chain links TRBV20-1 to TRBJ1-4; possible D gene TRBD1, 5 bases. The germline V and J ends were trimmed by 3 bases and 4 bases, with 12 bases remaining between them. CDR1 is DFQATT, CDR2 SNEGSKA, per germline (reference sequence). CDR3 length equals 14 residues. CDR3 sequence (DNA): TGCAGTGCTAGCCTCGGGGGTGGTAATGAAAAACTGTTTTTT. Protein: CSASLGGGNEKLFF.

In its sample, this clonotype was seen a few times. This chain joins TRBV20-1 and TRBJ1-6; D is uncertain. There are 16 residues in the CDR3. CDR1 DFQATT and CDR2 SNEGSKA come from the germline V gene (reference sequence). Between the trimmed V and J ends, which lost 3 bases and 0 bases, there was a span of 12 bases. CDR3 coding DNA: TGCAGTGCTAGCCCGCGGCCGAGCTCCTATAATTCACCCCTCCACTTT. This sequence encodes CSASPRPSSYNSPLHF.

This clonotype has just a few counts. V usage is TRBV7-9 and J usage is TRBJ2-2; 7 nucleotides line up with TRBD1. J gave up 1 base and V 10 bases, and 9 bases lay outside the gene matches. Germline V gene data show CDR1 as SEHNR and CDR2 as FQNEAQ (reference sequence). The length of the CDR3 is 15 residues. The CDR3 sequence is CATKDRVGNTGELFF. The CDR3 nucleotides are TGTGCCACCAAAGACAGGGTCGGGAACACCGGGGAGCTGTTTTTT. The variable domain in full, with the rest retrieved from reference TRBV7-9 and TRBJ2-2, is DTGVSQNPRHKITKRGQNVTFRCDPISEHNRLYWYRQTLGQGPEFLTYFQNEAQLEKSRLLSDRFSAERPKGSFSTLEIQRTEQGDSAMYLCATKDRVGNTGELFFGEGSRLTVL.

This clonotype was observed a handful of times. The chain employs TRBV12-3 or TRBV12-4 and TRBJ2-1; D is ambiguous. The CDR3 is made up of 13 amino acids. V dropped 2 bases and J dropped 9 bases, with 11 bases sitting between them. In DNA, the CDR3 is TGTGCCAGCAGTTTAACATTAGTCGGTGAGCAGTTCTTC. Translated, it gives CASSLTLVGEQFF.

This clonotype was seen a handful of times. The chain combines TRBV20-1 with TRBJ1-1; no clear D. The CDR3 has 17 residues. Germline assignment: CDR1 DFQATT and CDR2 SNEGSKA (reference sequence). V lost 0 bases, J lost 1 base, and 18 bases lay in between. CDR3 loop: CSARDHTGKTPNTEAFF. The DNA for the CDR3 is TGCAGTGCTAGAGACCACACTGGGAAGACACCGAACACTGAAGCTTTCTTT.

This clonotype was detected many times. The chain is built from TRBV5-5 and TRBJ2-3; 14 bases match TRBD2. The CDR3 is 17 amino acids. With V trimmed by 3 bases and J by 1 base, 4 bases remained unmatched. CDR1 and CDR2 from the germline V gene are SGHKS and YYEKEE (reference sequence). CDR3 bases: TGTGCCAGCAGCTCTGGACTAGCGGGGGGTCGCACAGATACGCAGTATTTT. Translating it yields CASSSGLAGGRTDTQYF.

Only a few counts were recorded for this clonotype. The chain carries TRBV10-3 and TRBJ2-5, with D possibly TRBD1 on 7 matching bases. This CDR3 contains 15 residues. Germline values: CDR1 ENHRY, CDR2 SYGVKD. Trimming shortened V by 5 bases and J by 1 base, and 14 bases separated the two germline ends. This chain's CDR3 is CAISPGDRLQETQYF. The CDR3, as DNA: TGTGCCATCAGTCCGGGGGACAGACTCCAAGAGACCCAGTACTTC.

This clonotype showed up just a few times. The CDR3 nucleotides read TGCAGTGCTCGGCCGAATGGGCGCTTCTATGGCTACACCTTC. It translates to CSARPNGRFYGYTF. The chain links TRBV20-1 to TRBJ1-2; the D is unclear. The CDR3 sequence is 14 residues long. V shed 5 bases and J shed 4 bases, with 17 bases lying between them. Germline V lookup: CDR1 DFQATT, CDR2 SNEGSKA (reference sequence).

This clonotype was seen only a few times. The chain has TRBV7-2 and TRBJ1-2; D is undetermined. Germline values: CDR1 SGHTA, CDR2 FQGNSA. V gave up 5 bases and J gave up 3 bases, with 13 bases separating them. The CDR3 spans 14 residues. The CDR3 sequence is CASSPGPWDYGYTF. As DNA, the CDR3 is TGTGCCAGCAGCCCCGGACCATGGGACTATGGCTACACCTTC.